This T cell receptor beta chain appears in the sequencing data of a study of shared clonotypes between healthy human individuals. This clone was counted between two and nine times. Its antigen is not known. Additional DNA sequences in this sample encode the identical CDR3. V was cut by 3 bases and J by 2 bases, with 8 bases left in between. This CDR3 is 13 amino acids long. CDR1 is GTSNPN and CDR2 is SVGIG in the germline V gene (reference sequence). The method was immunoSEQ multiplex PCR; TCRdb's version includes in-frame clones alone and lacks a portion of them. The sample contains 2 million to 2.5 million clones, 85% to 95% of which appear only once. Study-wide points: Sampling covered blood only; tissue repertoires likely differ.

Material: naive CD4+ T cells from PBMCs. Subset of the sample: CD45RA+ positively selected. The V call is TRBV30, the J call TRBJ1-5; D is ambiguous. This TCR was recovered from a man aged 18 to 30 in good health. Some clones in this sample may be carry-over from other donors' samples. The CDR3: CAWSPGGNQPQHF. In nucleotides, the CDR3 is TGTGCCTGGAGCCCTGGGGGCAATCAGCCCCAGCATTTT.